These T cell receptor beta chains were read from a single sample in a study of OX40 agonist ivuxolimab in advanced cancers. Clones were sequenced by immunoSEQ multiplex PCR, and TCRdb holds only the in-frame ones, with some missing. The profile covers approximately 75,000 clones, with over 65% appearing a single time and about 5.9% taken by the ten largest. The material sequenced was CD4+ or CD8+ T cells sorted from blood, taken in a trial of the OX40 agonist ivuxolimab. These receptors were taken from an adult with an advanced solid tumor such as melanoma, head and neck, liver or kidney cancer. Each CDR3 is given with its conserved first and last residue. D genes are given only for firm matches. A row's size may be missing; if present it is once, few, many or a size class.

v_gene,abundance,j_gene,d_gene,CDR3aa,CDR3nt
TRBV2,-,TRBJ2-2,TRBD1,CASRGGQGRTGELFF,TGTGCCAGCAGGGGGGGACAGGGGAGAACCGGGGAGCTGTTTTTT
TRBV10-2,-,TRBJ1-2,TRBD1,CASSDQGAGIYGYTF,TGCGCCAGCAGTGATCAGGGGGCAGGTATCTATGGCTACACCTTC
TRBV11-3,-,TRBJ2-3,-,CASSLSASTDTQYF,TGTGCCAGCAGCTTATCTGCCAGCACAGATACGCAGTATTTT
TRBV5-1,-,TRBJ2-3,-,CASSYQRLWDTQYF,TGCGCCAGCAGCTACCAGCGACTTTGGGATACGCAGTATTTT
TRBV5-1,-,TRBJ1-1,-,CASSLAQAMNTEAFF,TGCGCCAGCAGCTTGGCCCAGGCTATGAACACTGAAGCTTTCTTT
TRBV7-2,-,TRBJ1-6,-,CASSPWLSSYNSPLHF,TGTGCCAGCAGCCCCTGGTTGAGCTCCTATAATTCACCCCTCCACTTT
TRBV5-6,once,TRBJ1-1,TRBD1,CASNPGQGNTEAFF,TGTGCCAGCAACCCGGGACAGGGGAACACTGAAGCTTTCTTT
TRBV6-6,-,TRBJ1-4,-,CASSYDWELLFF,TGTGCCAGCAGTTATGACTGGGAGCTCCTGTTTTTT
TRBV5-1,-,TRBJ2-7,TRBD1,CASSLVSTGGAPDVGQYF,TGCGCCAGCAGCTTGGTGTCTACAGGGGGCGCTCCCGACGTCGGGCAGTACTTC
TRBV10-2,-,TRBJ2-1,-,CASSPNSYNEQFF,TGCGCCAGCAGTCCGAACTCCTACAATGAGCAGTTCTTC
TRBV5-1,-,TRBJ1-1,TRBD1,CASSSDRGTEAFF,TGCGCCAGCAGTTCGGACAGGGGAACTGAAGCTTTCTTT
TRBV10-3,few,TRBJ1-2,TRBD1,CAISAGRGDYGYTF,TGTGCCATCAGTGCTGGCAGGGGGGACTATGGCTACACCTTC
TRBV5-6,-,TRBJ2-5,-,CASSLLWEETQYF,TGTGCCAGCAGCTTGTTATGGGAAGAGACCCAGTACTTC
TRBV27,-,TRBJ1-6,-,CASSSPGGWDSPLHF,TGTGCCAGCAGTTCCCCCGGGGGATGGGATTCACCCCTCCACTTT
TRBV11-2,-,TRBJ2-5,-,CASSPRVKGLETQYF,TGTGCCAGCAGCCCGCGGGTGAAGGGGTTAGAGACCCAGTACTTC
TRBV5-4,once,TRBJ2-3,-,CASSLDTDTQYF,TGTGCCAGCAGCTTGGACACAGATACGCAGTATTTT
TRBV6-6,-,TRBJ1-3,-,CASSFTGTSGNTIYF,TGTGCCAGCAGTTTTACAGGGACTTCTGGAAACACCATATATTTT
TRBV19,-,TRBJ2-2,-,CASEVLPNTGELFF,TGTGCCAGCGAAGTCCTCCCTAACACCGGGGAGCTGTTTTTT
TRBV7-8,-,TRBJ2-5,-,CASKEQPDQETQYF,TGTGCCAGCAAGGAACAGCCAGACCAAGAGACCCAGTACTTC
TRBV5-1,-,TRBJ2-1,TRBD2,CASSLGGGWNEQFF,TGCGCCAGCAGCTTGGGCGGGGGGTGGAATGAGCAGTTCTTC
TRBV28,-,TRBJ1-4,-,CASSNPQEKLFF,TGTGCCAGCAGTAATCCACAAGAAAAACTGTTTTTT
TRBV6-6,-,TRBJ2-7,-,CASSFAGASYEQYF,TGTGCCAGCAGTTTCGCCGGGGCCTCCTACGAGCAGTACTTC
TRBV27,-,TRBJ2-1,-,CASSYNRYNEQFF,TGTGCCAGCAGTTACAACAGGTACAATGAGCAGTTCTTC
TRBV29-1,-,TRBJ1-2,-,CSVKGSAGDDYGYTF,TGCAGCGTTAAAGGGTCTGCAGGGGACGACTATGGCTACACCTTC
TRBV5-4,-,TRBJ2-7,TRBD1,CASSSPGTGSHEQYF,TGTGCCAGCAGCTCACCCGGGACAGGGTCCCACGAGCAGTACTTC
TRBV15,-,TRBJ1-4,-,CATSREYETEKLFF,TGTGCCACCAGCAGAGAATATGAGACTGAAAAACTGTTTTTT
TRBV7-2,-,TRBJ2-1,-,CASSPSEWQFF,TGTGCCAGCAGCCCGTCCGAGTGGCAGTTCTTC
TRBV4-3,-,TRBJ2-3,TRBD1,CASSQAGGLGGDTQYF,TGCGCCAGCAGCCAAGCAGGGGGTCTGGGCGGTGATACGCAGTATTTT
TRBV28,-,TRBJ2-5,-,CASSLGQIVKETQYF,TGTGCCAGCAGTTTAGGACAGATAGTAAAAGAGACCCAGTACTTC
TRBV28,few,TRBJ1-6,-,CASRDPTLSPLHF,TGTGCCAGCAGGGACCCTACCCTATCACCCCTCCACTTT
TRBV6-5,-,TRBJ2-3,TRBD1,CASKRQGLDTQYF,TGTGCCAGCAAAAGACAGGGTCTCGATACGCAGTATTTT
TRBV7-3,-,TRBJ2-2,-,CASSPRGKNTGELFF,TGTGCCAGCAGCCCCAGAGGGAAGAACACCGGGGAGCTGTTTTTT
TRBV6-5,-,TRBJ2-7,-,CASSYPSSYEQYF,TGTGCCAGCAGTTACCCGAGCTCCTACGAGCAGTACTTC
TRBV28,-,TRBJ1-1,TRBD1,CASSPAGGRAEAFF,TGTGCCAGCAGCCCCGCAGGGGGTAGGGCTGAAGCTTTCTTT
TRBV18,-,TRBJ2-3,TRBD2,CASSPGLAGVITDTQYF,TGTGCCAGCTCGCCGGGACTAGCGGGAGTAATAACAGATACGCAGTATTTT
TRBV21-1,-,TRBJ2-5,-,CASSKNGTSGRQETQYF,TGTGCCAGCAGCAAAAATGGGACTAGCGGGAGGCAGGAGACCCAGTACTTC
TRBV11-2,-,TRBJ1-1,-,CASSYGRNTEAFF,TGTGCCAGCAGCTACGGACGGAACACTGAAGCTTTCTTT
TRBV9,-,TRBJ1-6,-,CASSVGTQGRHSPLHF,TGTGCCAGCAGCGTAGGAACGCAGGGACGACATTCACCCCTCCACTTT
TRBV5-4,once,TRBJ1-6,TRBD1,CASSLVANRGRNSPLHF,TGTGCCAGCAGCTTGGTAGCCAACAGGGGGCGGAATTCACCCCTCCACTTT
TRBV19,-,TRBJ1-2,-,CASSTDSQEYGYTF,TGTGCCAGTAGTACAGATTCACAGGAATATGGCTACACCTTC
TRBV25-1,-,TRBJ2-7,-,CASSRGYEQYF,TGTGCCAGCAGCCGGGGCTACGAGCAGTACTTC
TRBV4-3,-,TRBJ1-2,-,CASSQELGQYSYGYTF,TGCGCCAGCAGCCAAGAACTAGGGCAGTACTCCTATGGCTACACCTTC
TRBV9,-,TRBJ2-1,TRBD2,CASSVAGTSGYNEQFF,TGTGCCAGCAGCGTAGCTGGGACTAGCGGATACAATGAGCAGTTCTTC
TRBV11-3,-,TRBJ2-1,TRBD1,CASSPRTGAWSEQFF,TGTGCCAGCAGCCCGAGGACAGGGGCGTGGAGTGAGCAGTTCTTC
TRBV7-9,-,TRBJ2-5,TRBD2,CASTLSGGNQETQYF,TGTGCCAGCACCCTTTCCGGGGGGAACCAAGAGACCCAGTACTTC
TRBV19,-,TRBJ2-7,TRBD2,CASKGGRSYEQYF,TGTGCCAGTAAAGGCGGGAGGTCCTACGAGCAGTACTTC
TRBV10-3,-,TRBJ2-7,TRBD1,CAISGGTGQGYEQYF,TGTGCCATCAGTGGGGGGACGGGACAGGGCTACGAGCAGTACTTC
TRBV7-9,-,TRBJ1-2,-,CASSSARRTYDINYGYTF,TGTGCCAGCAGCTCCGCCCGACGGACCTACGACATTAACTATGGCTACACCTTC
TRBV5-4,-,TRBJ2-5,-,CASSLSRFQETQYF,TGTGCCAGCAGCTTGTCGAGGTTCCAAGAGACCCAGTACTTC
TRBV7-3,-,TRBJ2-1,TRBD2,CASSLTSGLYNEQFF,TGTGCCAGCAGCCTCACTAGCGGGCTTTACAATGAGCAGTTCTTC
TRBV5-1,-,TRBJ2-1,-,CASSSDYASYNEQFF,TGCGCCAGCAGCTCTGACTATGCCTCCTACAATGAGCAGTTCTTC
TRBV11-2,once,TRBJ2-5,-,CASSLVGETQYF,TGTGCCAGCAGCTTAGTGGGGGAGACCCAGTACTTC
TRBV28,-,TRBJ1-5,-,CASRNSNQPQHF,TGTGCCAGCAGGAATAGCAATCAGCCCCAGCATTTT
TRBV6-5,-,TRBJ2-7,TRBD1,CASSYRGREQYF,TGTGCCAGCAGTTATAGGGGGCGCGAGCAGTACTTC
TRBV6-1,-,TRBJ1-2,TRBD1,CASSETGRYGYTF,TGTGCCAGCAGTGAGACAGGGCGCTATGGCTACACCTTC
TRBV2,once,TRBJ1-4,TRBD1,CASSASTGALNEKLFF,TGTGCCAGCAGTGCTTCGACAGGGGCCCTTAATGAAAAACTGTTTTTT
TRBV6-6,few,TRBJ2-7,-,CASSYSRQGSREQYF,TGTGCCAGCAGTTACTCGCGGCAGGGTTCGCGGGAGCAGTACTTC
TRBV7-9,-,TRBJ2-1,-,CASSLGGTSYNEQFF,TGTGCCAGCAGCCTGGGGGGGACATCGTACAATGAGCAGTTCTTC
TRBV4-2,-,TRBJ2-5,-,CASSQVSGEETQYF,TGTGCCAGCAGCCAAGTTTCCGGAGAAGAGACCCAGTACTTC